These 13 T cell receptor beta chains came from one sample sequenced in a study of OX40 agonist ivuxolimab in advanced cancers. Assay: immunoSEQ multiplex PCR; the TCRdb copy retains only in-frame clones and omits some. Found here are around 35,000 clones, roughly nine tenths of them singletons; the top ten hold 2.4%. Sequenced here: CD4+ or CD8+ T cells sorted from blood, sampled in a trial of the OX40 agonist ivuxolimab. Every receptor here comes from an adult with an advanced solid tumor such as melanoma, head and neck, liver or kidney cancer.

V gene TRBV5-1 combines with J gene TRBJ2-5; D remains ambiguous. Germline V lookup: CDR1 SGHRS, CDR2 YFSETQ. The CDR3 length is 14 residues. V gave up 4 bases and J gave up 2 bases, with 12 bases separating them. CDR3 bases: TGCGCCAGCAGCAAGGGTCTTTCTCAAGAGACCCAGTACTTC. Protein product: CASSKGLSQETQYF.

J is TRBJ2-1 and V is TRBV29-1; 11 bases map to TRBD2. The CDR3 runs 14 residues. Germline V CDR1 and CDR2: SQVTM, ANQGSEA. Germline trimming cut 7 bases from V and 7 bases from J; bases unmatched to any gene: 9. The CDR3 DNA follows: TGCAGCGGTATAACTAGCGGGGGTATGAATGAGCAGTTCTTC. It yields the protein CSGITSGGMNEQFF.

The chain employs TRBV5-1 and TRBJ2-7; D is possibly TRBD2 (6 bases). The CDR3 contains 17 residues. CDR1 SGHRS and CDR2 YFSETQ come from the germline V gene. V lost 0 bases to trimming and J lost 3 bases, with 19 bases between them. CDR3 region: CASSLESSETRFYEQYF. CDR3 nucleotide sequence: TGCGCCAGCAGCTTGGAATCGAGTGAGACTAGGTTCTACGAGCAGTACTTC.

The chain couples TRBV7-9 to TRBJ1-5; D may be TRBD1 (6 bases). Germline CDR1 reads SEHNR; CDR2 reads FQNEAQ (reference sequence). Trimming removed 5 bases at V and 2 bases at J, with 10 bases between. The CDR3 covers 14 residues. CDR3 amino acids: CASSPQGGNQPQHF. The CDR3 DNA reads TGTGCCAGCAGCCCACAGGGCGGCAATCAGCCCCAGCATTTT. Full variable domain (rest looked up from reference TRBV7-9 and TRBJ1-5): DTGVSQNPRHKITKRGQNVTFRCDPISEHNRLYWYRQTLGQGPEFLTYFQNEAQLEKSRLLSDRFSAERPKGSFSTLEIQRTEQGDSAMYLCASSPQGGNQPQHFGDGTRLSIL.

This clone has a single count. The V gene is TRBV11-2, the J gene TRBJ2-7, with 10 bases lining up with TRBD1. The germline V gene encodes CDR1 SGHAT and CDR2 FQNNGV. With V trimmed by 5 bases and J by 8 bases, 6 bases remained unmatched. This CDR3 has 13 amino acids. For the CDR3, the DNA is TGTGCCAGCAGCACGCCGGGACAGGGGAAGCAGTACTTC. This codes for CASSTPGQGKQYF.

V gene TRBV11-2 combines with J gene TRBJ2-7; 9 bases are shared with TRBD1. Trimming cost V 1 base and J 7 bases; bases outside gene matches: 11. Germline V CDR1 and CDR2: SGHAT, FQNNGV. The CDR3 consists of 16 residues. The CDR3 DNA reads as TGTGCCAGCAGCTTAGGAACCGGACAGGGGCCTTGGGAGCAGTACTTC. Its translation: CASSLGTGQGPWEQYF.

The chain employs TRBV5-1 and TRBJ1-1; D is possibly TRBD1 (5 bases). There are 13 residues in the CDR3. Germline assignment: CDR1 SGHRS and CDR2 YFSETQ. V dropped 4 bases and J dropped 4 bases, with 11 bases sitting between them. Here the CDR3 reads CASSPGGSTEAFF. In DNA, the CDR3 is TGCGCCAGCAGCCCCGGGGGTTCCACTGAAGCTTTCTTT.

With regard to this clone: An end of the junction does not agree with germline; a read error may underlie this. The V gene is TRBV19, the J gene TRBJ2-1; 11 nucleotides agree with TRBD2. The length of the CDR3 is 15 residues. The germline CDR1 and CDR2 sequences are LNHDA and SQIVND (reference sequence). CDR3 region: CASRIAGGRHNEQFF. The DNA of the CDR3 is TGTGCCAGTAGGATAGCGGGGGGGCGGCACAATGAGCAGTTCTTC.

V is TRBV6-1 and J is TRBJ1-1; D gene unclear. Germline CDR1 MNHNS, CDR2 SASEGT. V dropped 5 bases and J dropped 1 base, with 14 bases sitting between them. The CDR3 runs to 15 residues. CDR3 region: CASSQERAANTEAFF. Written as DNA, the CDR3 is TGTGCCAGCAGTCAAGAAAGGGCCGCGAACACTGAAGCTTTCTTT.

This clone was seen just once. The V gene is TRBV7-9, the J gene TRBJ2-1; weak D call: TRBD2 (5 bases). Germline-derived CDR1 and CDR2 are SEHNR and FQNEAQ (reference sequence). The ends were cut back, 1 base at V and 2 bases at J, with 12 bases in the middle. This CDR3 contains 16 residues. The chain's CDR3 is CASSLGGLDTYNEQFF. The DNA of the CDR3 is TGTGCCAGCAGCTTAGGAGGGCTAGATACCTACAATGAGCAGTTCTTC.

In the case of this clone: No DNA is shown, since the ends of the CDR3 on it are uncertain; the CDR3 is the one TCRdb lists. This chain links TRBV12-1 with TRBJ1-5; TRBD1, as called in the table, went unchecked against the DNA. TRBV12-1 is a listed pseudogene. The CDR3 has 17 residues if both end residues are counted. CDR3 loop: CASSPVWGQGSNQPQHF.

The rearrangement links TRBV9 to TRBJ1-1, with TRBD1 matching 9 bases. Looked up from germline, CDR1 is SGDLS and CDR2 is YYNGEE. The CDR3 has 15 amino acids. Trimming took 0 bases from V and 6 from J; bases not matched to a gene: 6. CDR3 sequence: CASSVEGQGWSEAFF. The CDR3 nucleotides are TGTGCCAGCAGCGTAGAGGGACAGGGTTGGTCTGAAGCTTTCTTT.

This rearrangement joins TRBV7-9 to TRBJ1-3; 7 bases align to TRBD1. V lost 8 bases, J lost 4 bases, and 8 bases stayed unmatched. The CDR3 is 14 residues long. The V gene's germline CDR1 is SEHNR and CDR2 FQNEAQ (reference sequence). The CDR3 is CASALWTGGNTIYF. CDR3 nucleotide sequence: TGTGCCAGCGCCCTATGGACAGGAGGAAACACCATATATTTT.